This TCR beta chain came from a study of cytomegalovirus exposure and HLA in healthy donors. As for the study in general: Among the roughly 400 donors who were genotyped, approximately 84% fell in the genetic ancestry cluster that is associated with self-reported Caucasian donors.

Use of 60 Vbeta and 13 Jbeta primers characterized the PCR. Here immunoSEQ multiplex PCR was the method, and the copy in TCRdb shows in-frame clones only, minus some. Here the sample spans roughly 150,000 clones, 75% being singletons. This clone was detected once. Its antigen is unknown. Study observations and caveats: In vitro work confirmed that a few CMV-associated chains recognize CMV antigens. DRB1 showed the most TCR associations and HLA-C the fewest in a later analysis, as rates varied by HLA locus. Clonal expansion, a later analysis showed, was greater in HLA-associated TCR beta chains than in equally common others.

Germline CDR1 is MNHEY and CDR2 is SMNVEV (reference sequence). CDR3 size: 15 residues. Deletions cut 0 bases from V and 1 base from J, with 7 bases between. This TCR was sampled from a woman between 45 and 60 years old in good health and CMV-seropositive. The chain employs TRBV27 and TRBJ1-5; D gene unclear. The sample consisted of PBMCs. The CDR3 protein is CASSLSRGSNQPQHF. For the CDR3, the DNA is TGTGCCAGCAGTTTATCGCGGGGAAGCAATCAGCCCCAGCATTTT.